The 32 T cell receptor beta chains listed next were all sequenced from one sample in a study of T cell clones after liver transplantation. TCRdb keeps only in-frame clones here, not all; method: immunoSEQ multiplex PCR. The sample has around 100,000 clones, roughly 80% seen once. The sequencing used CD4+ T cells from blood, collected approximately 45 months after liver transplant. The source of these receptors is a human patient who received a liver transplant. Part of the T cell pool may stem from the graft donor.

The rearrangement joins TRBV18 to TRBJ1-1; 7 nucleotides agree with TRBD1. Looked up from germline, CDR1 is KGHSH and CDR2 is LQKENI. This CDR3 spans 13 amino acids. The V segment lost 5 bases and the J segment 6 bases; nucleotides outside the gene matches: 6. For the CDR3, the DNA is TGTGCCAGCTCATCAGACAGGGCCGCTGAAGCTTTCTTT. Protein: CASSSDRAAEAFF.

The V and J genes are TRBV5-6 and TRBJ1-4; D gene uncertain. Germline CDR1 SGHDT, CDR2 YYEEEE. V was cut by 4 bases and J by 3 bases, with 13 bases left in between. The CDR3 consists of 15 residues. Written as DNA, the CDR3 is TGTGCCAGCAGCCGCCGACGGGTCCCTAATGAAAAACTGTTTTTT. The encoded protein is CASSRRRVPNEKLFF.

This clone was seen many times. The V gene is TRBV19, the J gene TRBJ2-7, with a weak D call TRBD2 (5 bases). Germline V lookup: CDR1 LNHDA, CDR2 SQIVND (reference sequence). V lost 6 bases to trimming and J lost 3 bases, with 15 bases between them. The CDR3 contains 14 residues. CDR3 bases: TGTGCCAGTAGCACGAGCTGGGGAGTCTACGAGCAGTACTTC. This encodes CASSTSWGVYEQYF.

V gene TRBV5-1 combines with J gene TRBJ2-2; perhaps TRBD2 as D (5 bases). In germline, CDR1 is SGHRS, CDR2 YFSETQ. With 4 bases removed from V and 7 bases from J, the gap between germline ends came to 14 bases. The CDR3 consists of 14 residues. The CDR3 bases are TGCGCCAGCAGCCTTACTAGTCTTGGCGGGGAGCTGTTTTTT. Protein: CASSLTSLGGELFF.

V usage is TRBV5-1 and J usage is TRBJ2-3; the D call may be TRBD1 or TRBD2 (6 bases each). This CDR3 comprises 17 residues. Trimming took 0 bases from V and 5 from J, leaving 19 bases between them. CDR1 and CDR2 from the germline V gene are SGHRS and YFSETQ. Written as DNA, the CDR3 is TGCGCCAGCAGCTTGGGGTTAGGGGGGAGCCGGGGAGATACGCAGTATTTT. As protein: CASSLGLGGSRGDTQYF. Based on the CDR3 plus reference TRBV5-1 and TRBJ2-3, the full variable domain is KAGVTQTPRYLIKTRGQQVTLSCSPISGHRSVSWYQQTPGQGLQFLFEYFSETQRNKGNFPGRFSGRQFSNSRSEMNVSTLELGDSALYLCASSLGLGGSRGDTQYFGPGTRLTVL.

This clone appeared once. The rearrangement uses TRBV6-1 and TRBJ1-1; 7 bases align to TRBD1. The V segment lost 3 bases and the J segment 3 bases; nucleotides outside the gene matches: 10. The germline CDR1 and CDR2 sequences are MNHNS and SASEGT. The CDR3 is 16 amino acids. The CDR3 loop is CASSDMTGRPDTEAFF. Written as DNA, the CDR3 is TGTGCCAGCAGTGACATGACAGGGCGCCCTGACACTGAAGCTTTCTTT.

V gene TRBV5-1 combines with J gene TRBJ2-1, with a tentative D call TRBD2 (5 bases). This CDR3 has 15 residues. In germline, CDR1 is SGHRS, CDR2 YFSETQ. Trimming cost V 0 bases and J 9 bases, with 16 bases left between them. CDR3 bases: TGCGCCAGCAGCTTGGGAGGGCTAGCTCCGACTGAGCAGTTCTTC. Its protein product is CASSLGGLAPTEQFF.

The chain links TRBV5-1 to TRBJ2-5; 11 bases match TRBD2. V trimming: 7 bases; J trimming: 5 bases; junction bases outside the gene matches: 13. There are 16 residues in the CDR3. Germline lookup yields CDR1 SGHRS and CDR2 YFSETQ. The CDR3 loop reads CASGIAGGRFGETQYF. CDR3 nucleotides: TGCGCCAGCGGTATAGCGGGGGGGCGATTTGGGGAGACCCAGTACTTC.

The chain recombines TRBV6-1 with TRBJ2-5; 8 bases line up with TRBD1. V was pared by 5 bases and J by 2 bases, with 1 base of the junction left unmatched. The length of the CDR3 is 13 residues. Germline-derived CDR1 and CDR2 are MNHNS and SASEGT. Here the CDR3 reads CASSRQGQETQYF. The CDR3 DNA follows: TGTGCCAGCAGTCGACAGGGGCAAGAGACCCAGTACTTC.

V gene TRBV7-9 combines with J gene TRBJ2-2, with a tentative D call TRBD1 (6 bases). Germline lookup yields CDR1 SEHNR and CDR2 FQNEAQ (reference sequence). The V end was cut by 5 bases, the J end by 1 base, with 14 bases between. The CDR3 sequence is 16 residues long. DNA of the CDR3: TGTGCCAGCAGCGGGTCAGGGGCCAAGAACACCGGGGAGCTGTTTTTT. The encoded protein is CASSGSGAKNTGELFF. Filled out from reference TRBV7-9 and TRBJ2-2, the complete variable domain reads DTGVSQNPRHKITKRGQNVTFRCDPISEHNRLYWYRQTLGQGPEFLTYFQNEAQLEKSRLLSDRFSAERPKGSFSTLEIQRTEQGDSAMYLCASSGSGAKNTGELFFGEGSRLTVL.

V and J are TRBV2 and TRBJ1-4, with D perhaps matching TRBD1 (5 bases). The germline V and J ends were trimmed by 7 bases and 8 bases, with 11 bases remaining between them. Germline CDR1 reads SNHLY; CDR2 reads FYNNEI. The CDR3 contains 12 residues. CDR3 coding DNA: TGTGCCAGCATGGGGGAGGGAGAAAAACTGTTTTTT. Translation gives CASMGEGEKLFF.

The chain combines TRBV6-1 with TRBJ2-1; D is undetermined. This CDR3 region has 14 residues. Trimming cost V 7 bases and J 1 base, with 11 bases left between them. Germline CDR1 MNHNS, CDR2 SASEGT. The CDR3 loop is CASKPTLSYNEQFF. For the CDR3, the DNA is TGTGCCAGCAAACCGACACTTTCCTACAATGAGCAGTTCTTC.

This chain links TRBV5-1 with TRBJ1-1, with D possibly matching TRBD1 (6 bases). Germline-derived CDR1 and CDR2 are SGHRS and YFSETQ. The CDR3 is 19 residues long. Trimming removed 1 base from V and 0 bases from J, with 22 bases in between. This CDR3 is CASSLRSPGGSTMNTEAFF. The CDR3 DNA is TGCGCCAGCAGCTTGAGATCCCCCGGGGGCTCGACCATGAACACTGAAGCTTTCTTT.

As DNA, the CDR3 is TGTGCCAGCAGTATAGGGGATTTCAATCAGCCCCAGCATTTT. It codes for CASSIGDFNQPQHF. V usage is TRBV6-1 and J usage is TRBJ1-5; maybe TRBD1 (5 bases). Between the trimmed V and J ends, which lost 5 bases and 3 bases, there was a span of 11 bases. Germline V gene sequence: CDR1 MNHNS, CDR2 SASEGT. CDR3 length: 14 amino acids.

The DNA of the CDR3 is TGTGCCAGCTCGAGAGGCAATCAAGAGACCCAGTACTTC. This translates into CASSRGNQETQYF. The V call is TRBV18, the J call TRBJ2-5; D remains ambiguous. The V gene lost 6 bases and the J gene lost 2 bases, with 10 bases spanning the gap. The CDR3 runs 13 residues. In germline, CDR1 is KGHSH, CDR2 LQKENI.

The V gene is TRBV2, the J gene TRBJ1-2; TRBD1 matches 11 bases. The junction had 10 bases not matched to a gene; V was cut back by 5 bases and J by 8 bases. The CDR3 is made up of 15 amino acids. Per the germline V gene, CDR1 is SNHLY and CDR2 is FYNNEI. In DNA, the CDR3 is TGTGCCAGCAGTTGGGCGGACAGGGGGCGTGAAGGCTACACCTTC. Its translation: CASSWADRGREGYTF.

The CDR3 DNA sequence: TGTGCCAGCAGCTTTGGTGGAAAACTGTTTTTT. It codes for CASSFGGKLFF. The rearrangement uses TRBV5-4 and TRBJ1-4; no reliable D call. Trimming stripped 2 bases from V and 10 bases from J, with 6 bases between. This CDR3 comprises 11 residues. Germline CDR1 and CDR2: SGHNT and YYREEE (reference sequence).

The chain links TRBV7-3 to TRBJ1-1, with D tentatively TRBD1 (6 bases). The length of the CDR3 is 15 residues. In germline, CDR1 is SGHTA, CDR2 FQGTGA. Trimming removed 1 base from V and 4 bases from J, with 13 bases in between. This chain's CDR3 is CASSLKAGAGTEAFF. In nucleotides, the CDR3 is TGTGCCAGCAGCTTAAAGGCGGGGGCCGGCACTGAAGCTTTCTTT.

The chain is built from TRBV30 and TRBJ2-7; D is unresolved. This CDR3 has 14 amino acids. V lost 0 bases, J lost 5 bases, and 14 bases lay in between. Germline CDR1 reads GTSNPN; CDR2 reads SVGIG (reference sequence). The DNA of the CDR3 is TGTGCCTGGAGTGTAGCTGTGACTTCCCACGAGCAGTACTTC. Translation: CAWSVAVTSHEQYF.

This clone came up a few times. V and J are TRBV7-2 and TRBJ1-3, with TRBD1 matching over 7 bases. This CDR3 is 15 amino acids long. V lost 5 bases to trimming and J lost 0 bases; unmatched junction nucleotides: 4. CDR1 SGHTA and CDR2 FQGNSA come from the germline V gene. CDR3 DNA sequence: TGTGCCAGCAGCCCCAGACAGGGCTCTGGAAACACCATATATTTT. Translating gives CASSPRQGSGNTIYF.

The CDR3 is CAISDGIPGELFF. The CDR3 nucleotides are TGTGCCATCAGTGATGGTATTCCCGGGGAGCTGTTTTTT. This rearrangement joins TRBV10-3 to TRBJ2-2; D remains ambiguous. The CDR3 covers 13 residues. Germline-derived CDR1 and CDR2 are ENHRY and SYGVKD. With 3 bases removed from V and 6 bases from J, the gap between germline ends came to 8 bases.

This clone was recorded only once. The chain carries TRBV7-2 and TRBJ2-2; D unresolved. Germline CDR1 SGHTA, CDR2 FQGNSA. The CDR3 sequence is 13 residues long. V dropped 5 bases and J dropped 6 bases, with 10 bases sitting between them. DNA of the CDR3: TGTGCCAGCAGCCTCAGTTCCCCCGGGGAGCTGTTTTTT. Its translation is CASSLSSPGELFF.

J is TRBJ1-2 and V is TRBV7-3, with D perhaps matching TRBD1 (6 bases). Germline V gene sequence: CDR1 SGHTA, CDR2 FQGTGA. V was cut by 5 bases and J by 8 bases, with 15 bases left in between. The CDR3 is made up of 13 amino acids. This chain's CDR3 is CASSLGTSGGYTF. CDR3 DNA sequence: TGTGCCAGCAGCCTCGGGACATCTGGGGGCTACACCTTC.

This clone was recorded only once. The chain joins TRBV18 to TRBJ2-5; unclear D gene. CDR1 is KGHSH and CDR2 is LQKENI in the germline V gene. The length of the CDR3 is 13 residues. V was trimmed by 2 bases and J by 1 base, leaving 5 bases between them. The CDR3 protein is CASSPNSQETQYF. The DNA for the CDR3 is TGTGCCAGCTCACCAAATAGCCAAGAGACCCAGTACTTC.

The chain is built from TRBV15 and TRBJ1-2, with D perhaps TRBD1 (5 bases). In germline, CDR1 is LNHNV, CDR2 YYDKDF (reference sequence). This CDR3 has 14 amino acids. The V gene lost 4 bases and the J gene lost 8 bases, with 17 bases spanning the gap. The CDR3 spells CATSTGTALEGYTF. The CDR3 coding sequence is TGTGCCACCAGCACCGGGACCGCCCTGGAGGGCTACACCTTC.

The chain joins TRBV7-2 to TRBJ1-2; 10 nucleotides match TRBD1. Losses at the gene ends were 6 bases for V and 8 bases for J; bases not matched to a gene: 9. Looked up from germline, CDR1 is SGHTA and CDR2 is FQGNSA. The CDR3 is 14 amino acids. The CDR3 DNA is TGTGCCAGCAGACCGGGGACAGGGGAACGAGGCTACACCTTC. Protein sequence: CASRPGTGERGYTF.

This clone was counted once. The chain recombines TRBV4-2 with TRBJ1-2; 8 bases match TRBD1. CDR3 length: 17 residues. CDR1 LGHNA and CDR2 YNFKEQ come from the germline V gene. J lost 5 bases, V lost 0 bases, and 11 bases had no gene match. In nucleotides, the CDR3 is TGTGCCAGCAGCCAAGACTTAACCGGACAGGGAGTTTATGGCTACACCTTC. Translated, it gives CASSQDLTGQGVYGYTF.

V and J are TRBV6-5 and TRBJ1-2; D might be TRBD1 (5 bases). The CDR3 is 16 amino acids. V lost 0 bases and J 8 bases, leaving 19 bases between the germline ends. CDR1 is MNHEY, CDR2 SVGAGI, per germline. The CDR3, as DNA: TGTGCCAGCAGTTACTCGTCGGCGGGGCCTCACCGAGGCTACACCTTC. Translating it yields CASSYSSAGPHRGYTF.

DNA for the CDR3: TGTGCCAGCAGCTACGGACAGGGGGGTGGTGCCGGGGAGCTGTTTTTT. Its translation: CASSYGQGGGAGELFF. The chain carries TRBV7-2 and TRBJ2-2; 10 bases fit TRBD1. Germline lookup yields CDR1 SGHTA and CDR2 FQGNSA. This CDR3 spans 16 amino acids. Trimming took 4 bases from V and 6 from J; bases not matched to a gene: 8.

The chain links TRBV7-8 to TRBJ1-5; D possibly corresponds to TRBD1 (5 bases). The CDR3 is 15 amino acids. V was cut by 1 base and J by 6 bases, with 13 bases left in between. The germline CDR1 and CDR2 sequences are SGHVS and FQNEAQ. The CDR3 sequence: CASSLGTREGQPQHF. CDR3 DNA: TGTGCCAGCAGCTTAGGAACCAGGGAGGGTCAGCCCCAGCATTTT.

The CDR3 sequence: CASSINRLSYEQYF. The CDR3 DNA sequence: TGTGCCAGCAGCATAAACAGGCTATCCTACGAGCAGTACTTC. The chain carries TRBV11-2 and TRBJ2-7, with a weak D call TRBD1 (5 bases). Germline-derived CDR1 and CDR2 are SGHAT and FQNNGV. V was cut by 5 bases and J by 1 base, with 12 bases left in between. The CDR3 has 14 residues.

This clone appeared a single time. The genes are TRBV5-6 and TRBJ1-3; TRBD1 might be the D (5 bases). CDR1 is SGHDT, CDR2 YYEEEE, per germline. This CDR3 is 16 amino acids long. V lost 2 bases and J lost 4, with 16 bases in between. The CDR3, as DNA: TGTGCCAGCAGCTTATCCGGGACCGGGACGGGAAACACCATATATTTT. Amino acids: CASSLSGTGTGNTIYF.